This TCR beta chain derives from a study of cytomegalovirus exposure and HLA in healthy donors. Study outcomes and limitations: At a 0.05 false discovery rate, a later analysis found approximately 17,000 TCR beta sequences to be associated with HLA alleles.

In the PCR, 60 Vbeta and 13 Jbeta primers were used. Sequencing was performed with immunoSEQ multiplex PCR; in TCRdb, only in-frame clones are kept and a portion is missing. The profile shows under 150,000 clones, roughly three quarters of them singletons. Germline CDR1 is LNHDA and CDR2 is SQIVND (reference sequence). J lost 4 bases, V lost 5 bases, and 7 bases had no gene match. CDR3 length: 15 amino acids. Concerning this clone itself: What it recognizes is unknown.

The specimen sequenced was PBMCs. The sequence was collected from a middle-aged woman in good health and CMV-seronegative. This chain joins TRBV19 and TRBJ1-2; TRBD1 agrees at 10 bases. The chain's CDR3 is CASSARQGATYGYTF. The CDR3 bases are TGTGCCAGTAGTGCAAGACAGGGGGCGACCTATGGCTACACCTTC.